The table lists the clone carrying this T cell receptor beta chain with many counts. TCRdb reprocessed the 5' RACE reads with MiXCR, giving one entry per CDR3 protein. The repertoire has around 50,000 distinct CDR3 sequences, 6.2% of them found once; the top ten carry roughly 4%. The data were obtained in a study of early T cells in non-severe SARS-CoV-2 infection. Trimming at V came to 2 bases and at J to 9 bases, leaving 10 bases not matched to a gene. The CDR3 consists of 16 residues. Germline loops: CDR1 SGHRS, CDR2 YFSETQ. The sequenced sample was whole blood. This clonotype was sampled from an adult who was a healthcare worker with PCR-confirmed SARS-CoV-2 infection or an uninfected control (not recorded which). The J gene is TRBJ2-1, the V gene TRBV5-1; 11 nucleotides line up with TRBD2. The CDR3 reads CASSLQASGGQTEQFF. CDR3 DNA sequence: TGCGCCAGCAGCTTACAAGCTAGCGGGGGGCAAACTGAGCAGTTCTTC.